Each of the 27 T cell receptor beta chains below was sequenced from the same sample in a study of blood T cell repertoires in COVID-19. The repertoire was sequenced with immunoSEQ multiplex PCR; TCRdb's copy has only in-frame clones and lacks some. In the table there are over 150,000 clones, just under 85% of which are singletons. Sequencing input: peripheral blood. These TCRs come from a human donor with acute or convalescent COVID-19. The donor label of this sample is uncertain.

This clone is a singleton in its sample. The V and J genes are TRBV9 and TRBJ1-2, with D perhaps TRBD1 (6 bases). Trimming removed 6 bases at V and 7 bases at J, with 19 bases between. The CDR3 extends over 14 amino acids. Germline CDR1 SGDLS, CDR2 YYNGEE. The CDR3 is CASTLAGEGAGYTF. The CDR3 DNA sequence: TGTGCCAGCACCTTAGCAGGGGAAGGAGCTGGCTACACCTTC.

V gene TRBV6-2 or TRBV6-3 combines with J gene TRBJ2-7; tentatively, D is TRBD1 (5 bases). Trimming removed 3 bases from V and 2 bases from J, with 14 bases in between. This CDR3 region has 15 residues. CDR1 and CDR2 from the germline V gene are MNHEY and SVGEGT. In nucleotides, the CDR3 is TGTGCCAGCAGTTATGCCAGGGTCGTCCCCTACGAGCAGTACTTC. Amino acid sequence: CASSYARVVPYEQYF.

The chain recombines TRBV6-5 with TRBJ1-1, with 8 bases aligning to TRBD1. J was trimmed by 8 bases and V by 4 bases; bases with no gene match: 9. Germline V gene data show CDR1 as MNHEY and CDR2 as SVGAGI. The length of the CDR3 is 14 residues. CDR3 region: CASSSRGQAVEAFF. The CDR3 bases are TGTGCCAGCAGTTCCCGGGGACAGGCCGTCGAAGCTTTCTTT.

Regarding this clone: Other DNA sequences of this sample code for an identical CDR3. The J gene is TRBJ1-4, the V gene TRBV5-1; the match to TRBD1 covers 7 bases. CDR1 is SGHRS and CDR2 is YFSETQ in the germline V gene. The CDR3 has 14 residues. Trimming cost V 0 bases and J 6 bases; bases outside gene matches: 2. CDR3 in DNA: TGCGCCAGCAGCTTGGGACAGGGTGATGAAAAACTGTTTTTT. Translating gives CASSLGQGDEKLFF. Full variable domain (outside the CDR3, taken from reference TRBV5-1 and TRBJ1-4): KAGVTQTPRYLIKTRGQQVTLSCSPISGHRSVSWYQQTPGQGLQFLFEYFSETQRNKGNFPGRFSGRQFSNSRSEMNVSTLELGDSALYLCASSLGQGDEKLFFGSGTQLSVL.

The chain recombines TRBV5-1 with TRBJ2-3, with a weak D call TRBD2 (6 bases). Germline lookup yields CDR1 SGHRS and CDR2 YFSETQ. The ends were cut back, 4 bases at V and 0 bases at J, with 9 bases in the middle. The CDR3 has 14 amino acids. CDR3 sequence reads: CASSPGRSTDTQYF. The DNA of the CDR3 is TGCGCCAGCAGCCCCGGGAGAAGCACAGATACGCAGTATTTT.

The chain couples TRBV10-3 to TRBJ1-5; TRBD1 matches at 10 bases. CDR3 length: 18 amino acids. The ends lost 3 bases at V and 0 bases at J; junction bases unmatched: 8. Germline V gene lookup returns CDR1 ENHRY and CDR2 SYGVKD. As DNA, the CDR3 is TGTGCCATCAGTGACGTGACAGGGGGCTTCGATAGCAATCAGCCCCAGCATTTT. Its protein product is CAISDVTGGFDSNQPQHF.

This chain connects TRBV5-6 to TRBJ1-4; 8 positions agree with TRBD1. The CDR3 length is 14 residues. Germline V gene sequence: CDR1 SGHDT, CDR2 YYEEEE. V lost 4 bases, J lost 6 bases, and 5 bases stayed unmatched. The chain's CDR3 is CASSTTGVDEKLFF. The CDR3 region has the DNA TGTGCCAGCAGCACGACAGGGGTCGATGAAAAACTGTTTTTT.

The genes are TRBV12-3 or TRBV12-4 and TRBJ2-2; the D gene is possibly TRBD1 (5 bases). Between the trimmed V and J ends, which lost 5 bases and 7 bases, there was a span of 11 bases. The CDR3 extends over 13 amino acids. CDR3 sequence: CASSLRDSGELFF. DNA of the CDR3: TGTGCCAGCAGTCTCCGTGACAGCGGGGAGCTGTTTTTT.

The CDR3 is CASSSGSTGELFF. For the CDR3, the DNA is TGTGCCAGCAGTAGCGGGAGCACCGGGGAGCTGTTTTTT. The chain links TRBV12-3 or TRBV12-4 to TRBJ2-2; 8 nucleotides match TRBD2. J gave up 4 bases and V 5 bases, and 0 bases lay outside the gene matches. The CDR3 runs 13 residues.

The chain uses TRBV21-1 and TRBJ1-2; TRBD1 is the table's D call and was not checked against the DNA. TRBV21-1 is a pseudogene segment. This CDR3 has 15 amino acids. The CDR3 loop reads CASSKGRTGKYGYTF. CDR3 nucleotides: TGTGCCAGCAGCAAAGGTAGGACAGGGAAATATGGCTACACCTTC.

This chain joins TRBV5-1 and TRBJ2-2, with D possibly TRBD1 on 6 matching bases. This CDR3 has 17 residues. The germline V and J ends were trimmed by 3 bases and 3 bases, with 18 bases remaining between them. CDR1 SGHRS and CDR2 YFSETQ come from the germline V gene. This chain's CDR3 is CASSSGTGFRDTGELFF. CDR3 in DNA: TGCGCCAGCAGCTCGGGCACAGGGTTTCGCGACACCGGGGAGCTGTTTTTT.

V gene TRBV29-1 combines with J gene TRBJ1-5; TRBD1 might be the D (6 bases). The V end lost 1 base, the J end lost 7 bases, and 14 bases lay between the germline ends. CDR1 and CDR2 from the germline V gene are SQVTM and ANQGSEA. The length of the CDR3 is 14 residues. CDR3 region: CSVEGGGLNQPQHF. Here the CDR3 DNA reads TGCAGCGTTGAAGGGGGGGGCTTAAACCAGCCCCAGCATTTT.

The chain is built from TRBV29-1 and TRBJ2-1; TRBD2 aligns across 13 bases. Germline trimming cut 4 bases from V and 1 base from J; bases unmatched to any gene: 10. The CDR3 has 18 amino acids. Germline values: CDR1 SQVTM, CDR2 ANQGSEA. CDR3 sequence reads: CSVGLRTSGSSSYNEQFF. CDR3 nucleotides: TGCAGCGTTGGTTTAAGGACTAGCGGGAGTAGTTCCTACAATGAGCAGTTCTTC.

V and J are TRBV24-1 and TRBJ2-3, with TRBD2 matching 10 bases. Losses at the gene ends were 2 bases for V and 3 bases for J; bases not matched to a gene: 4. CDR3 size: 16 residues. CDR1 is KGHDR, CDR2 SFDVKD, per germline. This chain's CDR3 is CATSDSSSGSTDTQYF. The CDR3 nucleotides read TGTGCCACCAGTGATTCTTCTAGCGGGAGTACAGATACGCAGTATTTT.

This chain connects TRBV3-1 (or the pseudogene TRBV3-2) to TRBJ2-7; 7 nucleotides line up with TRBD1. Per germline, CDR1 LGHDT and CDR2 YNNKEL (reference sequence). This CDR3 is built from 14 residues. Unmatched junction bases numbered 3, after V lost 4 bases and J lost 0 bases. DNA for the CDR3: TGTGCCAGCAGCCTGACAGGGCCCTCCTACGAGCAGTACTTC. Translation: CASSLTGPSYEQYF.

The chain uses TRBV28 and TRBJ2-5, with D hard to call. V lost 7 bases and J 0 bases, leaving 12 bases between the germline ends. Germline CDR1 MDHEN, CDR2 SYDVKM. This CDR3 is built from 14 residues. CDR3 protein: CASNNRQNQETQYF. CDR3 DNA sequence: TGTGCCAGCAACAATCGACAAAACCAAGAGACCCAGTACTTC.

V and J are TRBV7-9 and TRBJ1-4; D possibly corresponds to TRBD1 (5 bases). CDR3 length equals 15 residues. Germline-derived CDR1 and CDR2 are SEHNR and FQNEAQ (reference sequence). Deletions cut 5 bases from V and 8 bases from J, with 18 bases between. CDR3 sequence: CASSNQGGAGEKLFF. Written as DNA, the CDR3 is TGTGCCAGCAGCAACCAGGGAGGGGCGGGCGAAAAACTGTTTTTT.

This sequence joins TRBV5-4 and TRBJ1-3, with 8 bases matching TRBD1. The junction had 4 bases not matched to a gene; V was cut back by 4 bases and J by 7 bases. This CDR3 is 13 amino acids long. Germline lookup yields CDR1 SGHNT and CDR2 YYREEE (reference sequence). The CDR3 reads CASSTDRANTIYF. CDR3 coding DNA: TGTGCCAGCAGCACGGACAGGGCTAACACCATATATTTT.

The rearrangement joins TRBV11-2 to TRBJ1-2, with 10 bases matching TRBD1. CDR1 and CDR2 from the germline V gene are SGHAT and FQNNGV. V lost 3 bases and J lost 8; bases outside the gene matches: 9. The CDR3 extends over 15 amino acids. CDR3 DNA sequence: TGTGCCAGCAGCTTTGGGGCCGGACAGGGGGTCGGCTACACCTTC. This codes for CASSFGAGQGVGYTF.

J is TRBJ2-7 and V is TRBV11-1; TRBD1 is a possible D gene (6 bases). V lost 5 bases and J 0 bases, leaving 8 bases between the germline ends. The length of the CDR3 is 13 residues. The germline gives CDR1 SGHAT, CDR2 FQDESV (reference sequence). The CDR3 coding sequence is TGTGCCAGCAGCCACAGGGCCTCCTACGAGCAGTACTTC. This translates into CASSHRASYEQYF.

V and J are TRBV5-1 and TRBJ2-1, with D unclear. V lost 4 bases, J lost 5 bases, and 7 bases lay in between. Germline V CDR1 and CDR2: SGHRS, YFSETQ. This CDR3 is built from 12 residues. The CDR3 nucleotides are TGCGCCAGCAGCGGCTTCAACAATGAGCAGTTCTTC. Amino acid sequence: CASSGFNNEQFF.

The chain has TRBV7-9 and TRBJ2-7; 9 nucleotides match TRBD2. CDR1 is SEHNR and CDR2 is FQNEAQ in the germline V gene (reference sequence). Trimming cost V 5 bases and J 5 bases; bases outside gene matches: 7. The CDR3 length is 14 residues. CDR3 protein: CASSPWTSADEQYF. Here the CDR3 DNA reads TGTGCCAGCAGCCCGTGGACTAGCGCTGACGAGCAGTACTTC.

The gene calls are TRBV19 and TRBJ1-5; 7 bases align to TRBD1. After removal of 8 bases from V and 5 bases from J, the junction contained 12 bases not matched to a gene. The germline V gene has CDR1 LNHDA and CDR2 SQIVND (reference sequence). The length of the CDR3 is 15 residues. For the CDR3, the DNA is TGTGCCAGTGGGGGGACAGAGCAAGGGCATCAGCCCCAGCATTTT. Translation: CASGGTEQGHQPQHF.

The chain has TRBV12-5 and TRBJ1-2; D is perhaps TRBD1 (5 bases). This CDR3 has 12 amino acids. Germline CDR1 LGHNT, CDR2 FRNRAP. Trimming stripped 6 bases from V and 7 bases from J, with 12 bases between. The chain's CDR3 is CASGQDWFGYTF. Here the CDR3 DNA reads TGTGCTAGTGGACAGGATTGGTTTGGCTACACCTTC.

The chain carries TRBV15 and TRBJ1-1, with D tentatively TRBD1 (5 bases). This CDR3 is built from 13 residues. Trimming took 0 bases from V and 7 from J, leaving 9 bases between them. Germline loops: CDR1 LNHNV, CDR2 YYDKDF (reference sequence). The CDR3 DNA reads as TGTGCCACCAGCAGAGATAAGGGACTTGAAGCTTTCTTT. This gives the protein CATSRDKGLEAFF.

A single count supports this clone. The chain is built from TRBV27 and TRBJ2-3, with 11 bases that match TRBD2. V shed 4 bases and J 6 bases; nucleotides not matched to a gene: 12. Looked up from germline, CDR1 is MNHEY and CDR2 is SMNVEV (reference sequence). The length of the CDR3 is 17 residues. CDR3: CASSSDRLAGPLDTQYF. The CDR3 DNA sequence: TGTGCCAGCAGTTCGGATCGACTAGCGGGGCCCCTGGATACGCAGTATTTT.

The chain joins TRBV14 to TRBJ2-2, with D tentatively TRBD1 (6 bases). The ends were cut back, 4 bases at V and 4 bases at J, with 13 bases in the middle. Germline assignment: CDR1 SGHDN and CDR2 FVKESK. The CDR3 spans 15 residues. CDR3 sequence reads: CASSRRQVSTGELFF. The CDR3 region has the DNA TGTGCCAGCAGCCGGAGACAGGTGTCCACCGGGGAGCTGTTTTTT.